The source of this T cell receptor beta chain is a study of STAT3 mutations in large granular lymphocyte leukemia. Study results and limitations: All newly emerging clones after therapy were STAT3 wild type. In T-cell large granular lymphocyte leukemia, about half of patients showed multiple immunodominant subclonotypes.

Method: immunoSEQ multiplex PCR; TCRdb's copy keeps in-frame clones and lacks some. The sample holds about 3,800 clones, about two fifths seen once. This clone was observed a few times. Its antigen is unidentified. Germline lookup yields CDR1 SGHDN and CDR2 FVKESK. The CDR3 has 12 amino acids. V was shortened by 6 bases and J by 10 bases, with 10 bases between the two germline ends. The clonotype originates from a man between 60 and 75 years old with T-cell large granular lymphocyte leukemia. Some clones in this sample may be carry-over from other donors' samples. Specimen: peripheral blood mononuclear cells. The chain has TRBV14 and TRBJ1-6; D is undetermined. The chain's CDR3 is CASRTLGSPLHF. The DNA of the CDR3 is TGTGCCAGCAGGACACTGGGGTCACCCCTCCACTTT.